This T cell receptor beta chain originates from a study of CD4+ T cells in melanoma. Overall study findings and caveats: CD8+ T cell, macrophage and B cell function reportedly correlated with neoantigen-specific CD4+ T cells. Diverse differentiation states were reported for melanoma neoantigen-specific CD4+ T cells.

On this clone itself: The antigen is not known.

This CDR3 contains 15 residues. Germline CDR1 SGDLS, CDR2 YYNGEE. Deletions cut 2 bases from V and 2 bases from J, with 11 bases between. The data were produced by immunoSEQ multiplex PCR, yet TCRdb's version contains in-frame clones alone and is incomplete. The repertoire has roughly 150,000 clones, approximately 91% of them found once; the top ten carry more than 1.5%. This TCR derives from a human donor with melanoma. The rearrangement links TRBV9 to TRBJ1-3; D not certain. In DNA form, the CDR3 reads TGTGCCAGCAGCGTCAATCCGGGAACTGGAAACACCATATATTTT. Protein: CASSVNPGTGNTIYF.